This section outlines one T cell receptor (beta chain) sequence together with its context. Which antigen it targets is not known. The input lacks base qualities; no much larger clone sits a single base away. The library was obtained by the immunoSEQ multiplex PCR assay. TCRdb took over this immuneACCESS table, retaining in-frame rearrangements with V and J assigned. Such tables are incomplete; in checked studies, under half of the missing clones stem from an unresolved V gene, and the remainder is unexplained. This sample holds about 55,000 clones; under 95% were observed only once. 3.5% of the sample comes from the top ten. These data originate in a study of T cell changes during pregnancy in multiple sclerosis (dated by TCRdb to the late 2010s). With respect to the entire study: In women with multiple sclerosis, the researchers looked at how the T cell repertoire shifted as pregnancy progressed.

The CDR3 holds 14 amino acids from the cysteine to the phenylalanine. Only the CDR3 portion is preserved as DNA: 42 bases, with reading frame beginning at the first base. V is pruned by 2 bases and J by 7 bases, leaving 10 bases of the junction without a gene match. Reading the germline V gene gives CDR1 SQVTM and CDR2 ANQGSEA. The chain links TRBV29-1 with TRBJ2-7; 8 of the junction bases match TRBD1. This sequence originates from a female donor with multiple sclerosis, enrolled in a pregnancy study. The sample was CD8+ T cells from peripheral blood mononuclear cells, taken in the third trimester of pregnancy. The CDR3 reads CSVEWGQGAQEQYF. The DNA reads TGCAGCGTTGAATGGGGGCAGGGGGCGCAGGAGCAGTACTTC.